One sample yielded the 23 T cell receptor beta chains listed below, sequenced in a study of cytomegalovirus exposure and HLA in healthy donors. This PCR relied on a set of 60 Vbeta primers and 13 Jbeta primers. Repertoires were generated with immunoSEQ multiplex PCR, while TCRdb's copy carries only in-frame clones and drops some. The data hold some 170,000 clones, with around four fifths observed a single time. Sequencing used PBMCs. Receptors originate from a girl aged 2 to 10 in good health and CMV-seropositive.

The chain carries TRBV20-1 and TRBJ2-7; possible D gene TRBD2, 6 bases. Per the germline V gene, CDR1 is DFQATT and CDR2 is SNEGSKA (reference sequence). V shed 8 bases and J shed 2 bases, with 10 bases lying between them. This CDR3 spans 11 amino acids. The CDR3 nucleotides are TGCAGTCCGGGCGGGACCTACGAGCAGTACTTC. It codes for CSPGGTYEQYF.

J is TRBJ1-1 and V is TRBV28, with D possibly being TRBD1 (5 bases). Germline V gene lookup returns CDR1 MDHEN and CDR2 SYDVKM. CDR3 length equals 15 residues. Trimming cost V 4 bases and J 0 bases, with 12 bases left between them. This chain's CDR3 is CASSYWGNVNTEAFF. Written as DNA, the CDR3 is TGTGCCAGCAGTTACTGGGGCAATGTGAACACTGAAGCTTTCTTT.

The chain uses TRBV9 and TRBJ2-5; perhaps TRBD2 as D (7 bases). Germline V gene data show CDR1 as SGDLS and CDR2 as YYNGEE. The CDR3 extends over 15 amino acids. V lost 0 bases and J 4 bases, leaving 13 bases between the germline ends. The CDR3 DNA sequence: TGTGCCAGCAGCGTAGAGGGGGGGTTAGGAGAGACCCAGTACTTC. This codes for CASSVEGGLGETQYF. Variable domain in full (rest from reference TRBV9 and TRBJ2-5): DSGVTQTPKHLITATGQRVTLRCSPRSGDLSVYWYQQSLDQGLQFLIQYYNGEERAKGNILERFSAQQFPDLHSELNLSSLELGDSALYFCASSVEGGLGETQYFGPGTRLLVL.

The CDR3 spells CASSYSFTGANEKLFF. DNA for the CDR3: TGTGCCAGCAGTTACTCGTTCACAGGGGCTAATGAAAAACTGTTTTTT. The V call is TRBV6-6, the J call TRBJ1-4, with 7 bases fitting TRBD1. This CDR3 is 16 amino acids long. Germline lookup yields CDR1 MNHNY and CDR2 SVGAGI (reference sequence). V lost 0 bases to trimming and J lost 3 bases; unmatched junction nucleotides: 4.

The CDR3 sequence is CASSPIGNSGTIMAGELFF. CDR3 coding DNA: TGTGCCAGCAGCCCTATCGGGAATAGCGGGACTATAATGGCTGGGGAGCTGTTTTTT. The chain combines TRBV27 with TRBJ2-2; 8 bases map to TRBD2. V lost 6 bases and J lost 8; bases outside the gene matches: 23. The CDR3 spans 19 residues. Germline V gene sequence: CDR1 MNHEY, CDR2 SMNVEV (reference sequence).

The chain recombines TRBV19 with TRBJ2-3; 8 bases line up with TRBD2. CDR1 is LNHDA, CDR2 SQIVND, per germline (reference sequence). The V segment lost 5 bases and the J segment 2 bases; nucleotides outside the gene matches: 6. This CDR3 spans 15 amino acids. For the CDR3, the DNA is TGTGCCAGTAGTCTACGGGAGGGACACACAGATACGCAGTATTTT. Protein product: CASSLREGHTDTQYF.

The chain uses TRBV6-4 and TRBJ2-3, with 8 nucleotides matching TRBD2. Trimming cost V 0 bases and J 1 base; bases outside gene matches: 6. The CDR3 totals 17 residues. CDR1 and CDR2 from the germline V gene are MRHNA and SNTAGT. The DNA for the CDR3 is TGTGCCAGCAGTGACTCGGCGGGAGGTTGGGGCACAGATACGCAGTATTTT. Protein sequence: CASSDSAGGWGTDTQYF.

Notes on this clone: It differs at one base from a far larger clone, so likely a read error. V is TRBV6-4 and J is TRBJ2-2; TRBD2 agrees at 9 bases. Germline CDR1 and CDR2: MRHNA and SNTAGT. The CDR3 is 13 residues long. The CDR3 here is CARSSGSTGELFF. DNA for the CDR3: TGTGCCCGCAGTAGCGGGAGCACCGGGGAGCTGTTTTTT.

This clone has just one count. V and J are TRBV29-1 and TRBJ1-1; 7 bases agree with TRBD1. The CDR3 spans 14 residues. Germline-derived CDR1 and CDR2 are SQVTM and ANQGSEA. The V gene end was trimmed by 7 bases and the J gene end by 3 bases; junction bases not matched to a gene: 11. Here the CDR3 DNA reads TGCAGCGCCGCAGGGGGGAGAGCGGACACTGAAGCTTTCTTT. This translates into CSAAGGRADTEAFF. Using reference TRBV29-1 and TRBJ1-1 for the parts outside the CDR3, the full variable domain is SAVISQKPSRDICQRGTSLTIQCQVDSQVTMMFWYRQQPGQSLTLIATANQGSEATYESGFVIDKFPISRPNLTFSTLTVSNMSPEDSSIYLCSAAGGRADTEAFFGQGTRLTVV.

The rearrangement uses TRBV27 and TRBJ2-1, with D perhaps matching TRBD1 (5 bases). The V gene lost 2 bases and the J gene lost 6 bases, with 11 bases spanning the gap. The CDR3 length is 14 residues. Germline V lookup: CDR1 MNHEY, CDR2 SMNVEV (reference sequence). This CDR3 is CASSLKRGFNEQFF. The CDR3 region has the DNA TGTGCCAGCAGTTTAAAAAGGGGTTTCAATGAGCAGTTCTTC.

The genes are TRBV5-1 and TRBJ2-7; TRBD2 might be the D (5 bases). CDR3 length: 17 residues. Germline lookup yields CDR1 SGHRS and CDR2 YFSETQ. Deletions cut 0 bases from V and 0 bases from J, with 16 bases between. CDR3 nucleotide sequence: TGCGCCAGCAGCTTGGGATCTTGGCTAGAGGGCTCCTACGAGCAGTACTTC. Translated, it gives CASSLGSWLEGSYEQYF.

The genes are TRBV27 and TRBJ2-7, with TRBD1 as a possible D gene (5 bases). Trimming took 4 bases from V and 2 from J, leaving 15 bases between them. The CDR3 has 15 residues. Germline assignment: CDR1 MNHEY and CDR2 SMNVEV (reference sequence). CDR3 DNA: TGTGCCAGCAGTTCAACCCCCGGACACCCCTACGAGCAGTACTTC. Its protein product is CASSSTPGHPYEQYF.

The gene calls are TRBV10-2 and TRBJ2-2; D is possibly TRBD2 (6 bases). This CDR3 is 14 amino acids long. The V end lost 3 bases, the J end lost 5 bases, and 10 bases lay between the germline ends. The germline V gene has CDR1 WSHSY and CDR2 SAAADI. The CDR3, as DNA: TGCGCCAGCAGTGACGGGAGAGGGACCGGGGAGCTGTTTTTT. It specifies CASSDGRGTGELFF.

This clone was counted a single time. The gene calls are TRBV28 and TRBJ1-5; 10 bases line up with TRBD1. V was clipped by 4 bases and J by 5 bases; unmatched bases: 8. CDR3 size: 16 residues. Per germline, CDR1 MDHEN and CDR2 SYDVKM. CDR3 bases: TGTGCCAGCAGTTCCCGGACAGGGGGAGTCGATCAGCCCCAGCATTTT. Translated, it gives CASSSRTGGVDQPQHF.

CDR3 loop: CATRQGDGYTF. CDR3 bases: TGCGCCACCAGACAGGGTGATGGCTACACCTTC. The chain has TRBV10-2 and TRBJ1-2, with 7 bases matching TRBD1. Germline assignment: CDR1 WSHSY and CDR2 SAAADI. The CDR3 extends over 11 amino acids. The trim removed 10 bases at V and 6 bases at J, leaving 5 bases unmatched.

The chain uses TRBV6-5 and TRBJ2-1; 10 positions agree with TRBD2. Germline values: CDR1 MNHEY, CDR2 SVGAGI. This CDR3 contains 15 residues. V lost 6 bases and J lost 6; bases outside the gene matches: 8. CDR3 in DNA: TGTGCCAGCAGCCCTCTCAAGCGGGAGGGCAATGAGCAGTTCTTC. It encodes CASSPLKREGNEQFF.

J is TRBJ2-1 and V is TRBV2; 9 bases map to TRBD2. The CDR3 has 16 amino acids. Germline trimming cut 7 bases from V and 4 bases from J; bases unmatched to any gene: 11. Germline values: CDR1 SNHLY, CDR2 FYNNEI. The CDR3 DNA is TGTGCCAGCAAAAATTTCCTGGCGGGAGGGTACAATGAGCAGTTCTTC. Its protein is CASKNFLAGGYNEQFF.

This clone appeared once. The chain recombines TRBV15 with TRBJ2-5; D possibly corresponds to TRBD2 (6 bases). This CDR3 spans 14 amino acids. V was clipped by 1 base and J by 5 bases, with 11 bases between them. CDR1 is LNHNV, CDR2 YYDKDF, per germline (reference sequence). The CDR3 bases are TGTGCCACCAGCAGAGCCCACCGGGGGGAGACCCAGTACTTC. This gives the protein CATSRAHRGETQYF.

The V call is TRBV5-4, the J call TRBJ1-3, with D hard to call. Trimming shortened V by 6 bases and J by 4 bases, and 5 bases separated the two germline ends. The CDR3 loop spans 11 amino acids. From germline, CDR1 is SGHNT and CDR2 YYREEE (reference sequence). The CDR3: CASKEGNTIYF. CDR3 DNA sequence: TGTGCCAGCAAGGAGGGAAACACCATATATTTT.

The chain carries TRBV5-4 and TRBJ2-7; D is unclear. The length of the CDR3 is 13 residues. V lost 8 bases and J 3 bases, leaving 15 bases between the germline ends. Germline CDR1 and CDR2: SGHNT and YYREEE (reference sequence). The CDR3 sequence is CASRSFDGYEQYF. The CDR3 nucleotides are TGTGCCAGTCGGAGCTTTGACGGCTACGAGCAGTACTTC.

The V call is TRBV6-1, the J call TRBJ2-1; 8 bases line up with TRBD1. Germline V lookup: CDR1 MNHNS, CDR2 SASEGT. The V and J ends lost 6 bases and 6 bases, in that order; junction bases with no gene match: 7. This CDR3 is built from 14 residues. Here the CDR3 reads CASRAAGQGNEQFF. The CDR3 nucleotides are TGTGCCAGCAGAGCAGCCGGACAGGGCAATGAGCAGTTCTTC.

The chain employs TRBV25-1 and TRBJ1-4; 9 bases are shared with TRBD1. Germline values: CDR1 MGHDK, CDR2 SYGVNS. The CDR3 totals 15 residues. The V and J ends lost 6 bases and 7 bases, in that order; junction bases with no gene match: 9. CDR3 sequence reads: CASSANRGLGEKLFF. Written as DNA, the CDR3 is TGTGCCAGCAGCGCGAACAGGGGGCTAGGTGAAAAACTGTTTTTT.

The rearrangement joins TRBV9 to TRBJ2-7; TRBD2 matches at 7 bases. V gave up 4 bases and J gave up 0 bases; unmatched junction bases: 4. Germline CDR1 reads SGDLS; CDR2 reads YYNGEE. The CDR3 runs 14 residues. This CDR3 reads CASSPAGDSYEQYF. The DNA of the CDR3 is TGTGCCAGCAGCCCTGCGGGGGACTCCTACGAGCAGTACTTC.